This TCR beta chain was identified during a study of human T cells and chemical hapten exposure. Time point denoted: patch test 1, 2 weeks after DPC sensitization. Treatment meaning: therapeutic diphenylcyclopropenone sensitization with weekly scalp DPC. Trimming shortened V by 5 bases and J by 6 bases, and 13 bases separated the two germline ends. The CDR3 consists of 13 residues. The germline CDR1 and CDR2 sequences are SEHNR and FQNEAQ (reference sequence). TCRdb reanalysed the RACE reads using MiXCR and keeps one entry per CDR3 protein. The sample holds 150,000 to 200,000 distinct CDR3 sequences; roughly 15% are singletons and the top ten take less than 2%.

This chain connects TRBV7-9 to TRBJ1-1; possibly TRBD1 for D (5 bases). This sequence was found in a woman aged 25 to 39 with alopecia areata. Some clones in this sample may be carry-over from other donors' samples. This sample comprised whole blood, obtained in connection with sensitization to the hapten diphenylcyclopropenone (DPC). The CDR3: CASSALGESEAFF. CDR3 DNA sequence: TGTGCCAGCAGCGCCCTAGGGGAGTCTGAAGCTTTCTTT.